What follows are 15 T cell receptor beta chains derived from one specimen sequenced in a study of control samples from healthy donors and cancer patients. Assay: immunoSEQ multiplex PCR; the TCRdb copy retains only in-frame clones and omits some. The sample shows fewer than 300,000 clones, 82% of them seen only once. The sequencing input was PBMCs. The source is a woman between 55 and 75 years old with lung cancer.

The CDR3: CASSPPLRGPYNEQFF. The CDR3 DNA reads as TGTGCCAGCAGCCCTCCCCTGCGGGGCCCTTACAATGAGCAGTTCTTC. This chain uses TRBV11-2 with TRBJ2-1, with D perhaps TRBD2 (6 bases). The V end lost 5 bases, the J end lost 4 bases, and 18 bases lay between the germline ends. The length of the CDR3 is 16 residues. Per germline, CDR1 SGHAT and CDR2 FQNNGV.

This clone was counted a single time. Other nucleotide sequences in the sample specify the same CDR3. The chain has TRBV6-1 and TRBJ2-7, with a tentative D call TRBD2 (5 bases). Trimming left V 0 bases short and J 3 bases short, with 18 bases between. The CDR3 length is 17 residues. CDR1 MNHNS and CDR2 SASEGT come from the germline V gene. The CDR3 spells CASSEAGSETNNYEQYF. In DNA form, the CDR3 reads TGTGCCAGCAGTGAAGCGGGTAGCGAAACCAATAACTACGAGCAGTACTTC.

The rearrangement links TRBV9 to TRBJ2-3; TRBD2 aligns across 8 bases. V shed 2 bases and J 5 bases; nucleotides not matched to a gene: 1. The length of the CDR3 is 13 residues. Per germline, CDR1 SGDLS and CDR2 YYNGEE. CDR3 in amino acids: CASSVSGEDTQYF. The CDR3 DNA is TGTGCCAGCAGCGTTAGCGGGGAAGATACGCAGTATTTT.

The V call is TRBV19, the J call TRBJ2-1; D ambiguous. The CDR3 length is 14 residues. The germline gives CDR1 LNHDA, CDR2 SQIVND (reference sequence). Trimming shortened V by 1 base and J by 5 bases, and 9 bases separated the two germline ends. The CDR3 DNA reads TGTGCCAGTAGTATAGGTTTGGAAAACAATGAGCAGTTCTTC. It yields the protein CASSIGLENNEQFF.

The chain has TRBV2 and TRBJ1-6; D possibly corresponds to TRBD1 (6 bases). The germline V and J ends were trimmed by 7 bases and 0 bases, with 13 bases remaining between them. This CDR3 is 16 amino acids long. The germline gives CDR1 SNHLY, CDR2 FYNNEI. Written as DNA, the CDR3 is TGTGCCAGCATTACGGACAGAAGCTCCTATAATTCACCCCTCCACTTT. This sequence encodes CASITDRSSYNSPLHF.

The chain couples TRBV19 to TRBJ2-4; 9 bases align to TRBD1. CDR1 is LNHDA, CDR2 SQIVND, per germline (reference sequence). This CDR3 is 14 amino acids long. V shed 5 bases, J shed 9 bases, and the junction held 8 bases outside the gene matches. CDR3 residues: CASSARQGGGIQYF. The CDR3 DNA reads as TGTGCCAGTAGTGCCCGACAGGGGGGCGGCATTCAGTACTTC.

This chain links TRBV19 with TRBJ1-6; D is unresolved. The CDR3 is made up of 13 amino acids. Trimming left V 6 bases short and J 7 bases short, with 10 bases between. Germline CDR1 and CDR2: LNHDA and SQIVND (reference sequence). In DNA, the CDR3 is TGTGCCAGTAGCCCACTTACGAATTCACCCCTCCACTTT. As protein: CASSPLTNSPLHF.

This clone appeared a single time. The chain is built from TRBV11-2 and TRBJ2-7, with TRBD2 matching 9 bases. Germline V gene data show CDR1 as SGHAT and CDR2 as FQNNGV. The CDR3 loop spans 14 amino acids. The V and J ends lost 4 bases and 6 bases, in that order; junction bases with no gene match: 7. The CDR3 DNA sequence: TGTGCCAGCAGCTCTTTAGCGGGAGTCTTCGAGCAGTACTTC. As protein: CASSSLAGVFEQYF.

The rearrangement links TRBV27 to TRBJ2-1; D gene ambiguous. Germline CDR1 is MNHEY and CDR2 is SMNVEV (reference sequence). Trimming cost V 4 bases and J 3 bases, with 4 bases left between them. This CDR3 has 12 amino acids. The CDR3 sequence: CASSSFYNEQFF. The CDR3 region has the DNA TGTGCCAGCAGTTCGTTCTACAATGAGCAGTTCTTC.

Only one count was recorded for this clone. V gene TRBV28 combines with J gene TRBJ1-4; TRBD1 matches at 9 bases. The J segment lost 7 bases and the V segment lost 4 bases, leaving 4 bases of the junction unmatched. The CDR3 is 14 amino acids. Germline V gives CDR1 MDHEN, CDR2 SYDVKM. The CDR3 region has the DNA TGTGCCAGCAGTTGGACAGGGGTCAGTGAAAAACTGTTTTTT. Amino acid sequence: CASSWTGVSEKLFF.

This clone was recorded only once. The chain combines TRBV7-3 with TRBJ2-3; 12 bases fit TRBD2. Losses at the gene ends were 5 bases for V and 9 bases for J; bases not matched to a gene: 9. This CDR3 spans 15 amino acids. Germline-derived CDR1 and CDR2 are SGHTA and FQGTGA. CDR3 region: CASSPLAGGPVTQYF. The DNA of the CDR3 is TGTGCCAGCAGCCCCCTAGCGGGGGGGCCGGTGACGCAGTATTTT.

This chain links TRBV11-2 with TRBJ2-2, with D tentatively TRBD1 (5 bases). The CDR3 runs to 14 residues. In germline, CDR1 is SGHAT, CDR2 FQNNGV. V was clipped by 3 bases and J by 0 bases, with 5 bases between them. Written as DNA, the CDR3 is TGTGCCAGCAGCTTGACAGCGAACACCGGGGAGCTGTTTTTT. Its translation: CASSLTANTGELFF. Using reference TRBV11-2 and TRBJ2-2 for the parts outside the CDR3, the full variable domain is EAGVAQSPRYKIIEKRQSVAFWCNPISGHATLYWYQQILGQGPKLLIQFQNNGVVDDSQLPKDRFSAERLKGVDSTLKIQPAKLEDSAVYLCASSLTANTGELFFGEGSRLTVL.

This chain uses TRBV9 with TRBJ2-2; D might be TRBD2 (6 bases). There are 16 residues in the CDR3. V lost 1 base and J lost 3, with 13 bases in between. Per the germline V gene, CDR1 is SGDLS and CDR2 is YYNGEE. As DNA, the CDR3 is TGTGCCAGCAGCGTAAACTGGGGGGAGGACACCGGGGAGCTGTTTTTT. Translated, it gives CASSVNWGEDTGELFF.

This chain joins TRBV19 and TRBJ1-1, with D maybe TRBD1 (5 bases). V was shortened by 5 bases and J by 10 bases, with 17 bases between the two germline ends. CDR3 size: 13 residues. Germline V gives CDR1 LNHDA, CDR2 SQIVND (reference sequence). The DNA for the CDR3 is TGTGCCAGTAGTGCTCCGGTCTTCACAGGAGCTTTCTTT. Encoded protein: CASSAPVFTGAFF. The entire variable domain, with the rest obtained from reference TRBV19 and TRBJ1-1, is as follows: DGGITQSPKYLFRKEGQNVTLSCEQNLNHDAMYWYRQDPGQGLRLIYYSQIVNDFQKGDIAEGYSVSREKKESFPLTVTSAQKNPTAFYLCASSAPVFTGAFFGQGTRLTVV.

This clone was seen just once. The sample has other DNA sequences that encode this CDR3 too. This chain joins TRBV10-1 and TRBJ1-5; D is unresolved. CDR3 size: 12 residues. V lost 2 bases and J 6 bases, leaving 5 bases between the germline ends. The germline CDR1 and CDR2 sequences are WNHNN and SYGVQD (reference sequence). The CDR3 protein is CASSEPGQPQHF. The CDR3 region has the DNA TGCGCCAGCAGTGAGCCTGGTCAGCCCCAGCATTTT.